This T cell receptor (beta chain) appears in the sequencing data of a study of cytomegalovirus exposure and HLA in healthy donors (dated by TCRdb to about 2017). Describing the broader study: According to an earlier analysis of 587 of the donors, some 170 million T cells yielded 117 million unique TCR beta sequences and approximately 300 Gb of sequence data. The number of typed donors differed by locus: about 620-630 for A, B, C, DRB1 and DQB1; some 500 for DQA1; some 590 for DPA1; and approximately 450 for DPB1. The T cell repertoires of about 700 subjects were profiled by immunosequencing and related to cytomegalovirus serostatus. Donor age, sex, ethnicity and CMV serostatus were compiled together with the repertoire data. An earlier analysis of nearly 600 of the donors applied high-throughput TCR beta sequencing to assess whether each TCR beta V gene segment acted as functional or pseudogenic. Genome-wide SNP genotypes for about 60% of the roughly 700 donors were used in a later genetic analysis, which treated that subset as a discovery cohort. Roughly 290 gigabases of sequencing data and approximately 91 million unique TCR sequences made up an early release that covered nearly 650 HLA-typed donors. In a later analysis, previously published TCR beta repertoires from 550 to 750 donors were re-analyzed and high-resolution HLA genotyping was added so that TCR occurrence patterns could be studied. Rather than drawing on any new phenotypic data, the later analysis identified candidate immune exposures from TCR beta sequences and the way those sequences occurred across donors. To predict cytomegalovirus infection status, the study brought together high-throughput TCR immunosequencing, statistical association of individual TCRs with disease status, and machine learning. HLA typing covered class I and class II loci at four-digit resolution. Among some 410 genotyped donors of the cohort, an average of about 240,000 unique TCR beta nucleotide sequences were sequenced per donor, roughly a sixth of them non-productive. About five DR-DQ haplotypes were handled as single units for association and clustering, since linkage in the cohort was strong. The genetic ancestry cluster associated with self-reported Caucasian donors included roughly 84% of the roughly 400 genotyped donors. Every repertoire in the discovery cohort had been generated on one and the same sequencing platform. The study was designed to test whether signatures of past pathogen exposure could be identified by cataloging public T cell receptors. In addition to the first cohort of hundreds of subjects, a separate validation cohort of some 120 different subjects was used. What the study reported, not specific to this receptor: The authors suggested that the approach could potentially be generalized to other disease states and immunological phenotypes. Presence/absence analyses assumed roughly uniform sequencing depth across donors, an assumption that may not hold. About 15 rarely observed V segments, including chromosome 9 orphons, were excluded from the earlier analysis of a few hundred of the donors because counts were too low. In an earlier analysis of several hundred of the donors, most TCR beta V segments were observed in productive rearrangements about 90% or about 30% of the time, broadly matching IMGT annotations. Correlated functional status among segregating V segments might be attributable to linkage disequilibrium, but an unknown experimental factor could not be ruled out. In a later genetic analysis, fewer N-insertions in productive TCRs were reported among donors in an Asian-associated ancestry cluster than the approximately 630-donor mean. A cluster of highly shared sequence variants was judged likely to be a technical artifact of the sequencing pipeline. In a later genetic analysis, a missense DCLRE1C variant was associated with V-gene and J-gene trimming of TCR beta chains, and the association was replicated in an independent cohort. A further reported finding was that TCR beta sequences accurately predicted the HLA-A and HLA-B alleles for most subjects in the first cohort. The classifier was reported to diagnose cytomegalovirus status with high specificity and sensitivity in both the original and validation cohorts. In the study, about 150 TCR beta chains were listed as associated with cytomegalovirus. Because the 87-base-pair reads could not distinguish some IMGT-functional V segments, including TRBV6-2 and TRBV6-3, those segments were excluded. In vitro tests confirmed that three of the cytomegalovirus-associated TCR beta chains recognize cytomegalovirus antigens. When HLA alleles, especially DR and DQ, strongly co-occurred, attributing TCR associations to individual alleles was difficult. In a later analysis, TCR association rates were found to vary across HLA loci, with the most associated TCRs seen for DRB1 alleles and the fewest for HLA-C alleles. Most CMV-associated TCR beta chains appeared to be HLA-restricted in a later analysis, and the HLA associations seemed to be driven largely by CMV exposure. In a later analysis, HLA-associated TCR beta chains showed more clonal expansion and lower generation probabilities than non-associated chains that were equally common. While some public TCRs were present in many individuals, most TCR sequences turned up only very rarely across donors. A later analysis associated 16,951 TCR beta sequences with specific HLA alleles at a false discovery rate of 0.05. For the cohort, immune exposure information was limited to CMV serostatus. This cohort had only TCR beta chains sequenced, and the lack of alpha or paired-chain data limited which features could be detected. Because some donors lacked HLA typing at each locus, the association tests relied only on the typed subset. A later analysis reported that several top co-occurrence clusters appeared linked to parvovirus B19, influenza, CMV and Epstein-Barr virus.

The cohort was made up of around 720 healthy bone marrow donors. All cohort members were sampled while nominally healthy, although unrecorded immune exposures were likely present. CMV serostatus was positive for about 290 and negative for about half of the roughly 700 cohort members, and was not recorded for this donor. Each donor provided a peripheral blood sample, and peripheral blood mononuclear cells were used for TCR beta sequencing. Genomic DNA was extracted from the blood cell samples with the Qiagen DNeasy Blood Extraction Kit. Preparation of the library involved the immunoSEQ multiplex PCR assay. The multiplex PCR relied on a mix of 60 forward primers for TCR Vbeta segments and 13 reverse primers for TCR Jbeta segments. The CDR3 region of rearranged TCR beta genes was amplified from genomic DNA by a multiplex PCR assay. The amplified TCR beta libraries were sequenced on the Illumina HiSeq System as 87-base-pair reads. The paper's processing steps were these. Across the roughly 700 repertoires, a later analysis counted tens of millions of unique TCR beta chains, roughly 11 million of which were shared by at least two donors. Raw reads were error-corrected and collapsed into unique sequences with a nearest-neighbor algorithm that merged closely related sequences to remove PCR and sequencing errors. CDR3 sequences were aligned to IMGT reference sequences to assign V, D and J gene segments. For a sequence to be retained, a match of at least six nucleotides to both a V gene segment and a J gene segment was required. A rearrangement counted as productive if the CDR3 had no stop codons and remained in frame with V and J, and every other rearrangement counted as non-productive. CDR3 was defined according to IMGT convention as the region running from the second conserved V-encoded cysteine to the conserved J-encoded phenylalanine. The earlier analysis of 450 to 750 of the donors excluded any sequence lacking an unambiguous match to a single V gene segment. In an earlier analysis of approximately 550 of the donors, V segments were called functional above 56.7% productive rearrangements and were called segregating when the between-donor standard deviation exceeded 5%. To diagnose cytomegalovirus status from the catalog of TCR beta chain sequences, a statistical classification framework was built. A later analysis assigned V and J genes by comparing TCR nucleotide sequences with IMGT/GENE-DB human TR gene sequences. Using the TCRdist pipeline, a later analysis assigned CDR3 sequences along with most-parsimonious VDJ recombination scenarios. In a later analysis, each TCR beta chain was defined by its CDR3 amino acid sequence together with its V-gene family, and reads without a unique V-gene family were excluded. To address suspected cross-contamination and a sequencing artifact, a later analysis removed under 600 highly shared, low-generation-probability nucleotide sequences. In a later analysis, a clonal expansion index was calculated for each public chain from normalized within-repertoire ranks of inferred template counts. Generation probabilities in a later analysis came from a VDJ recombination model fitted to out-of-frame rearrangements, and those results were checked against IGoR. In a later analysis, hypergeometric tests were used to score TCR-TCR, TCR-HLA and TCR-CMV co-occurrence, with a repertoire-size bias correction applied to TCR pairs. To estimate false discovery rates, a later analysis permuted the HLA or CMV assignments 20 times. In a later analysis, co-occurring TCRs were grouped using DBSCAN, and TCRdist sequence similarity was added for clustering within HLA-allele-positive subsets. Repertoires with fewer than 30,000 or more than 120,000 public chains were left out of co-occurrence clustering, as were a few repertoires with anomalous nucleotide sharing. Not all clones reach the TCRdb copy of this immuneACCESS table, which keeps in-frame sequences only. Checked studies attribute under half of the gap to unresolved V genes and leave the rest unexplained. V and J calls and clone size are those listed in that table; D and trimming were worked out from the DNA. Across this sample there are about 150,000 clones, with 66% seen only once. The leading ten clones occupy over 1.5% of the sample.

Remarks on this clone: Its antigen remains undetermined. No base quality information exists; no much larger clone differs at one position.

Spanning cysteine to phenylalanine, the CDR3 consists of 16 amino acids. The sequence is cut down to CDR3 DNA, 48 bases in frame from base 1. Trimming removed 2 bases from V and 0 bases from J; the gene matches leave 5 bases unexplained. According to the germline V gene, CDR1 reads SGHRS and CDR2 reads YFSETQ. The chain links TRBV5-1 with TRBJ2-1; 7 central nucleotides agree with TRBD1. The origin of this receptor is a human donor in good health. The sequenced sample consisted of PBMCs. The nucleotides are TGCGCCAGCAGCTTCCCCAGGGGGACCTCCTACAATGAGCAGTTCTTC. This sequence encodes CASSFPRGTSYNEQFF.